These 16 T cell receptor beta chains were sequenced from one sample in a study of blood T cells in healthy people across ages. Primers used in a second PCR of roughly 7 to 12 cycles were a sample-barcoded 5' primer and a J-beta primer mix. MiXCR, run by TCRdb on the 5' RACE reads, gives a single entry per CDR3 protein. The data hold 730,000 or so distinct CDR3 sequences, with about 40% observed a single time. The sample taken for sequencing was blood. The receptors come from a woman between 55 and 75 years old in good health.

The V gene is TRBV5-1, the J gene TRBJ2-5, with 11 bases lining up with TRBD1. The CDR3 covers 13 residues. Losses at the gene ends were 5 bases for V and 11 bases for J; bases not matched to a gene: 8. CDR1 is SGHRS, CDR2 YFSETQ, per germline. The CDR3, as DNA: TGCGCCAGCAGAGGACAGGGGGCGCAGAGGCAGTACTTC. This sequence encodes CASRGQGAQRQYF.

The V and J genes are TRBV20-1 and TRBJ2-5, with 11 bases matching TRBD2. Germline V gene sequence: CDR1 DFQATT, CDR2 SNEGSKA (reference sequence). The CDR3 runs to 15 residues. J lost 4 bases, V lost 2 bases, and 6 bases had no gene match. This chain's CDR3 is CSARPIAGGSETQYF. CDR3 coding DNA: TGCAGTGCTAGACCAATAGCGGGGGGGTCAGAGACCCAGTACTTC.

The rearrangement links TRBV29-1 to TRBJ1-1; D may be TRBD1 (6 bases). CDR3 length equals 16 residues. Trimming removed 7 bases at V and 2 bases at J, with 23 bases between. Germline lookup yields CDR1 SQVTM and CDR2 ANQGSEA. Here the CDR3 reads CSGLKGTPDINTEAFF. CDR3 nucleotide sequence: TGCAGCGGCCTTAAAGGGACACCCGACATCAACACTGAAGCTTTCTTT.

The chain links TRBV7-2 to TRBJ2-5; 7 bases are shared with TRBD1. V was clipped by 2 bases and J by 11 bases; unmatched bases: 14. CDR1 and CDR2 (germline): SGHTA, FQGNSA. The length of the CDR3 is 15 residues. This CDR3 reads CASSLWTGAYNEQYF. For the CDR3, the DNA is TGTGCCAGCAGCTTATGGACAGGAGCGTACAATGAGCAGTACTTC. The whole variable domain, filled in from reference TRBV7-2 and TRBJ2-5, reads GAGVSQSPSNKVTEKGKDVELRCDPISGHTALYWYRQSLGQGLEFLIYFQGNSAPDKSGLPSDRFSAERTGGSVSTLTIQRTQQEDSAVYLCASSLWTGAYNEQYFGPGTRLLVL.

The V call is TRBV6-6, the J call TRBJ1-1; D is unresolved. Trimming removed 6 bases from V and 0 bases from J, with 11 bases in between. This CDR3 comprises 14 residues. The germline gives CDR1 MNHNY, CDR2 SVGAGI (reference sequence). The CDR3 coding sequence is TGTGCCAGCAGGGATGGCAGTATGAACACTGAAGCTTTCTTT. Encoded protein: CASRDGSMNTEAFF.

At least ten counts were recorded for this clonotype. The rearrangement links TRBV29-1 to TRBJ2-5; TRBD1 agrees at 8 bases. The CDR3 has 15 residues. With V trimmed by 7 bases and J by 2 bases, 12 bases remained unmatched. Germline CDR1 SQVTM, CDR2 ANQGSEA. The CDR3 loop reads CSADKITGGQETQYF. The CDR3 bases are TGCAGCGCAGACAAAATCACAGGGGGGCAAGAGACCCAGTACTTC.

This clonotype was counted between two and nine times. In nucleotides, the CDR3 is TGTGCCACCAGTGTCGCGACAAGGAGTTATGGCTACACCTTC. It encodes CATSVATRSYGYTF. The genes are TRBV24-1 and TRBJ1-2; D is unresolved. V dropped 5 bases and J dropped 5 bases, with 14 bases sitting between them. The CDR3 contains 14 residues. CDR1 and CDR2 (germline): KGHDR, SFDVKD.

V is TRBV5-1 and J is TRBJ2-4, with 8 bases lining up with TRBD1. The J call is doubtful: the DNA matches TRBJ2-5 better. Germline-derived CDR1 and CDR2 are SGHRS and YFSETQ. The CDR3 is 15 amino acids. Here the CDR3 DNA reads TGCGCCAGCAGCCCCGGACAGGGTAGAGGAGAGACCCAGTACTTC. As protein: CASSPGQGRGETQYF.

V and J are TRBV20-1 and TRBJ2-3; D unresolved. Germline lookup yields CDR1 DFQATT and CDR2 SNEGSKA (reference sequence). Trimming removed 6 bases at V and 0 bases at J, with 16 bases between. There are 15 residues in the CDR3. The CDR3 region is CSATQLVFSTDTQYF. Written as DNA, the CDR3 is TGCAGTGCCACCCAACTCGTCTTTAGCACAGATACGCAGTATTTT.

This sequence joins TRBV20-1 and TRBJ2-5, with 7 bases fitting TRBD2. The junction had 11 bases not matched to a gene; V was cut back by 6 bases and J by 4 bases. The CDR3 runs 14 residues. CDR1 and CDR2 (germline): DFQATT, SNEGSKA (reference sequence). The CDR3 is CSALVYGLGETQYF. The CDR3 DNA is TGCAGTGCACTCGTCTACGGACTAGGAGAGACCCAGTACTTC.

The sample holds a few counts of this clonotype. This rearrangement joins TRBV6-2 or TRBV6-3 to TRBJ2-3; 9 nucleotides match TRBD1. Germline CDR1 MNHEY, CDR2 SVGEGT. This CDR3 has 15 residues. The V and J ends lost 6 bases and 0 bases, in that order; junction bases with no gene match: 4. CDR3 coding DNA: TGTGCCAGCAGCTGGACAGGGGCGAGCACAGATACGCAGTATTTT. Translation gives CASSWTGASTDTQYF.

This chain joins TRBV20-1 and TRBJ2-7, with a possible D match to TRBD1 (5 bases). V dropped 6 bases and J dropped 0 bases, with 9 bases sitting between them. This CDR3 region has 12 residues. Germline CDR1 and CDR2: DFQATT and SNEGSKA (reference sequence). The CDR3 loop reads CSATDTSYEQYF. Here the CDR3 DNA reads TGCAGTGCGACAGACACCTCCTACGAGCAGTACTTC.

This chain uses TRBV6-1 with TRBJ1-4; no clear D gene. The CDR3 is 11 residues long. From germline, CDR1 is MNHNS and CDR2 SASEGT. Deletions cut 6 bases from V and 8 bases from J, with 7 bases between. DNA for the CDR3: TGTGCCAGCAGAGAAAAGGAAAAACTGTTTTTT. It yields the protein CASREKEKLFF.

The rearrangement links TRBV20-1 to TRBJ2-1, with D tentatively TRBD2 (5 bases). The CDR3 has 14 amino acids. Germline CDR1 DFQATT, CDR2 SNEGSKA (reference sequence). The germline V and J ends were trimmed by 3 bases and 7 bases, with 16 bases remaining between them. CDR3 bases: TGCAGTGCTAGGTTACTAGTGATTCGGAATGAGCAGTTCTTC. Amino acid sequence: CSARLLVIRNEQFF.

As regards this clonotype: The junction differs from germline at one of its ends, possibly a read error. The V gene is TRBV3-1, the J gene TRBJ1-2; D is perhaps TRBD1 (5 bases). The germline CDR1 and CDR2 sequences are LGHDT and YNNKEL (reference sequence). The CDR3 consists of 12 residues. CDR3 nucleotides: TGTGCCAGCGGCCAAGACAGTTATGGCTACACCTTC. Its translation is CASGQDSYGYTF.

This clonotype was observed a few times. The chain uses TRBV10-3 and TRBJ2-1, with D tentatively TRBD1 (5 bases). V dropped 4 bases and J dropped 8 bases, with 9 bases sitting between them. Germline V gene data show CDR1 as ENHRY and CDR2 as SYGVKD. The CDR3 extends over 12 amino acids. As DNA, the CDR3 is TGTGCCATCAGTGGTAAAGGGGATGAGCAGTTCTTC. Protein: CAISGKGDEQFF.